This T cell receptor (beta chain) was retrieved from a study of cytomegalovirus exposure and HLA in healthy donors (dated by TCRdb to about 2017). Turning to the overall study: An earlier analysis of roughly 500 of the donors reported about 250 Gb of sequence data and 100 million to 140 million unique TCR beta sequences from about 179 million T cells. An early release that covered some 640 HLA-typed donors contained around 300 gigabases of sequencing data and approximately 85 million unique TCR sequences. Of the roughly 400 genotyped donors, roughly 76% were placed in the genetic ancestry cluster associated with self-reported Caucasian donors. The study aimed to test whether signatures of past pathogen exposure could be identified by cataloging public T cell receptors. Using immunosequencing, the study profiled T cell repertoires from 640 or so subjects and related those repertoires to cytomegalovirus serostatus. A separate validation cohort of over 95 different subjects was used in addition to the 666-subject first cohort. The study combined high-throughput TCR immunosequencing, statistical association of individual TCRs with disease status, and machine learning to predict cytomegalovirus infection status. To study patterns of TCR occurrence, a later analysis re-analyzed previously published TCR beta repertoires from several hundred donors and added high-resolution HLA genotyping. In the later analysis, no new phenotypic data were used to find candidate immune exposures; instead, reliance was placed on TCR beta sequences and their occurrence across donors. To decide whether each TCR beta V gene segment behaved as functional or pseudogenic, an earlier analysis of some 600 of the donors relied on high-throughput TCR beta sequencing. Donor age, sex, ethnicity and CMV serostatus were collected together with the repertoire data. A later genetic analysis took genome-wide SNP genotypes for about 55% of the 666 donors and used that subset as a discovery cohort. All discovery cohort repertoires had been generated on a single sequencing platform. Class I and class II HLA loci were covered by the typing at four-digit resolution. The number of typed donors differed by locus: roughly 620-630 for A, B, C, DRB1 and DQB1; approximately 530 for DQA1; about 600 for DPA1; and roughly 490 for DPB1. Roughly five DR-DQ haplotypes were handled as single units for association and clustering, since linkage in the cohort was strong. Among 350 to 400 genotyped donors of the cohort, an average of about 240,000 unique TCR beta nucleotide sequences were sequenced per donor, roughly 18% of them non-productive.

As to this clone: Its antigen remains undetermined. Per-nucleotide qualities are absent, and no much larger clonotype sits a single base away.

A distance of 7 bases separates the germline ends of V and J, which lose 4 bases and 1 base respectively. Based on the germline V gene, the CDR1 and CDR2 sequences are SNHLY and FYNNEI. The CDR3 goes from the cysteine to the phenylalanine over 13 residues. Solely the CDR3 DNA is kept, with 39 bases framed from the first base. Library preparation employed the immunoSEQ multiplex PCR assay. For the multiplex PCR, a mixture combining 60 forward primers for TCR Vbeta segments and 13 reverse primers for TCR Jbeta segments was used. The CDR3 region of rearranged TCR beta genes was amplified from genomic DNA by a multiplex PCR assay. The Illumina HiSeq System was used to sequence the amplified TCR beta libraries as 87-base-pair reads. The authors' pipeline ran thus. A later analysis tallied around 82 million unique TCR beta chains across the 660 or so repertoires, and some 12 million of those chains were shared by two or more donors. To remove PCR and sequencing errors, raw reads were error-corrected and collapsed into unique sequences using a nearest-neighbor algorithm that merged closely related sequences. V, D and J gene segments were assigned by aligning CDR3 sequences to IMGT reference sequences. For a sequence to be retained, a match of at least six nucleotides was required to both a V gene segment and a J gene segment. Rearrangements were classified as productive when the CDR3 lacked stop codons and remained in frame with V and J, and all other rearrangements were classified as non-productive. Following IMGT convention, CDR3 was defined as the stretch from the second conserved V-encoded cysteine to the conserved J-encoded phenylalanine. The earlier analysis of some 580 of the donors excluded any sequence lacking an unambiguous match to a single V gene segment. An earlier analysis of several hundred of the donors called V segments functional above 56.7% productive rearrangements and segregating when the between-donor standard deviation exceeded 5%. A statistical classification framework was developed to diagnose cytomegalovirus status using the catalog of TCR beta chain sequences. A later analysis assigned V and J genes by comparing TCR nucleotide sequences with IMGT/GENE-DB human TR gene sequences. Using the TCRdist pipeline, a later analysis assigned CDR3 sequences along with most-parsimonious VDJ recombination scenarios. In a later analysis, each TCR beta chain was defined by its CDR3 amino acid sequence together with its V-gene family, and reads without a unique V-gene family were excluded. In a later analysis, 450 to 600 highly shared, low-generation-probability nucleotide sequences were removed to address suspected cross-contamination and a sequencing artifact. In a later analysis, a clonal expansion index for each public chain was calculated from normalized within-repertoire ranks of inferred template counts. Generation probabilities in a later analysis came from a VDJ recombination model fitted to out-of-frame rearrangements, and those results were checked against IGoR. A later analysis scored TCR-TCR, TCR-HLA and TCR-CMV co-occurrence with hypergeometric tests, applying a repertoire-size bias correction to TCR pairs. In a later analysis, false discovery rates were estimated by permuting HLA or CMV assignments 20 times. In a later analysis, co-occurring TCRs were grouped using DBSCAN, and TCRdist sequence similarity was added for clustering within HLA-allele-positive subsets. For co-occurrence clustering, repertoires with fewer than 30,000 or more than 120,000 public chains were excluded, along with about five repertoires with anomalous nucleotide sharing. Entries here come from immuneACCESS through TCRdb and include only in-frame sequences with V and J called. Some clones fail to appear in such tables; in the studies checked, an unresolved V gene covers under half of the shortfall, and the cause of the remainder is unknown. That table supplies the V and J calls and clone size; D and trimming were determined from the DNA. Within this sample are around 180,000 clones, with around 81% of them counted one time only. The ten largest clones represent 1.5% to 2% of the sample.

Paper-wide results and their limitations: According to a later genetic analysis, donors in an Asian-associated ancestry cluster had fewer N-insertions in productive TCRs than the approximately 650-donor mean. The earlier analysis of around 600 of the donors excluded over 15 rarely observed V segments, including chromosome 9 orphons, because counts were too low. In vitro tests confirmed that a few of the cytomegalovirus-associated TCR beta chains recognize cytomegalovirus antigens. An earlier analysis of approximately 600 of the donors showed that most TCR beta V segments appeared in productive rearrangements either about 90% or about 30% of the time, which broadly matched IMGT annotations. Because HLA typing was missing for some donors at each locus, association tests included only the typed subset. A further reported finding was that TCR beta sequences accurately predicted the HLA-A and HLA-B alleles for most subjects in the first cohort. Compared with equally common non-associated chains, HLA-associated TCR beta chains in a later analysis were more clonally expanded and had lower generation probabilities. A later analysis found that most CMV-associated TCR beta chains appeared HLA-restricted, with HLA associations seemingly driven largely by CMV exposure. According to a later analysis, parvovirus B19, influenza, CMV and Epstein-Barr virus appeared linked to several top co-occurrence clusters. According to a later analysis, TCR association rates differed among HLA loci, with DRB1 alleles showing the most associated TCRs and HLA-C alleles showing the fewest. When HLA alleles, especially DR and DQ, strongly co-occurred, attributing TCR associations to individual alleles was difficult. Some IMGT-functional V segments, including TRBV6-2 and TRBV6-3, could not be distinguished by the 87-base-pair reads and were therefore excluded. While some public TCRs were present in many individuals, most TCR sequences turned up only very rarely across donors. In the study, around 150 TCR beta chains were listed as associated with cytomegalovirus. A cluster of highly shared sequence variants was judged likely to be a technical artifact of the sequencing pipeline. It was suggested by the authors that the approach could potentially be generalized to other disease states and immunological phenotypes. Presence/absence analyses assumed roughly uniform sequencing depth across donors, an assumption that may not hold. In this cohort, only TCR beta chains were sequenced, and detectable features were limited by the absence of alpha or paired-chain data. Cytomegalovirus status was reported to be diagnosed by the classifier with high specificity and sensitivity in both the original and validation cohorts. For the cohort, immune exposure information was limited to CMV serostatus. In a later genetic analysis, a missense DCLRE1C variant was associated with V-gene and J-gene trimming of TCR beta chains, and the association was replicated in an independent cohort. Correlated functional status among segregating V segments might be attributable to linkage disequilibrium, but an unknown experimental factor could not be ruled out. Specific HLA alleles were associated with roughly 16,000 TCR beta sequences at a false discovery rate of 0.05 in a later analysis.

The cohort was made up of roughly 670 healthy bone marrow donors. All cohort members were sampled while nominally healthy, although unrecorded immune exposures were likely present. The donor was CMV seronegative and was included in the group of about 400 seronegative cohort members. Each donor provided a peripheral blood sample, and peripheral blood mononuclear cells were used for TCR beta sequencing. Genomic DNA was extracted from the blood cell samples with the Qiagen DNeasy Blood Extraction Kit. The V gene is TRBV2 and the J gene is TRBJ2-5; the D segment cannot be called with confidence. This clonotype was sampled from a man aged 18 to 30 in good health and CMV-seronegative. The sequencing input was PBMCs. The DNA reads TGTGCCAGCAGTGTTTCAGTCCAAGAGACCCAGTACTTC. It is translated as CASSVSVQETQYF.